The 30 T cell receptor beta chains listed next were all sequenced from one sample in a study of shared clonotypes between healthy human individuals. Using immunoSEQ multiplex PCR, the repertoire was profiled, and TCRdb retains in-frame clones only, with some absent. The sample records over a million clones, approximately 97% being singletons. Sequenced: naive CD4+ T cells sorted from blood. Subset defined: CD45RA+ positively selected. The source is a man under 40 in good health.

The chain carries TRBV6-5 and TRBJ2-1; 7 nucleotides agree with TRBD2. J gave up 14 bases and V 2 bases, and 3 bases lay outside the gene matches. The germline CDR1 and CDR2 sequences are MNHEY and SVGAGI. The CDR3 runs to 11 residues. CDR3 DNA sequence: TGTGCCAGCAGTTACCGGGGAGGGGAGTTCTTC. It yields the protein CASSYRGGEFF.

This chain uses TRBV7-2 with TRBJ2-5, with D perhaps matching TRBD1 (6 bases). Between the trimmed V and J ends, which lost 5 bases and 0 bases, there was a span of 13 bases. The CDR3 length is 15 residues. Germline loops: CDR1 SGHTA, CDR2 FQGNSA. In nucleotides, the CDR3 is TGTGCCAGCAGCCTCCAGGGGAGCCACCAAGAGACCCAGTACTTC. Its translation: CASSLQGSHQETQYF.

V gene TRBV9 combines with J gene TRBJ1-3, with unresolved D. Trimming took 0 bases from V and 0 from J, leaving 16 bases between them. CDR3 length: 18 amino acids. Germline V gene data show CDR1 as SGDLS and CDR2 as YYNGEE. DNA for the CDR3: TGTGCCAGCAGCGTAGGAATAGGTTCGGACTTCTCTGGAAACACCATATATTTT. This codes for CASSVGIGSDFSGNTIYF.

This chain connects TRBV28 to TRBJ2-7; no firm D call. Germline loops: CDR1 MDHEN, CDR2 SYDVKM. Trimming took 4 bases from V and 7 from J, leaving 8 bases between them. This CDR3 contains 11 residues. CDR3 DNA sequence: TGTGCCAGCAGTTGGGCCACGGAGCAGTACTTC. Translated, it gives CASSWATEQYF.

V and J are TRBV6-6 and TRBJ2-5; unclear D gene. The V end lost 5 bases, the J end lost 0 bases, and 10 bases lay between the germline ends. The CDR3 totals 14 residues. Germline V gene lookup returns CDR1 MNHNY and CDR2 SVGAGI (reference sequence). The CDR3 spells CASSTTMYQETQYF. DNA for the CDR3: TGTGCCAGCAGTACGACAATGTACCAAGAGACCCAGTACTTC.

This clone occurred once. The V gene is TRBV6-6, the J gene TRBJ2-7, with 9 nucleotides matching TRBD1. From germline, CDR1 is MNHNY and CDR2 SVGAGI (reference sequence). With V trimmed by 6 bases and J by 1 base, 4 bases remained unmatched. The CDR3 is 14 amino acids. Here the CDR3 reads CASRQGQGSYEQYF. For the CDR3, the DNA is TGTGCCAGCAGACAGGGACAGGGATCCTACGAGCAGTACTTC.

CDR3 in DNA: TGTGCCAGCAGCCGGGGCGACAGGGTGGGCACAGATACGCAGTATTTT. As protein: CASSRGDRVGTDTQYF. The gene calls are TRBV11-3 and TRBJ2-3; 7 nucleotides match TRBD1. The trim removed 5 bases at V and 1 base at J, leaving 9 bases unmatched. CDR1 SGHNT and CDR2 YENEEA come from the germline V gene. This CDR3 is 16 amino acids long. Based on the CDR3 plus reference TRBV11-3 and TRBJ2-3, the full variable domain is EAGVVQSPRYKIIEKKQPVAFWCNPISGHNTLYWYLQNLGQGPELLIRYENEEAVDDSQLPKDRFSAERLKGVDSTLKIQPAELGDSAVYLCASSRGDRVGTDTQYFGPGTRLTVL.

This chain connects TRBV9 to TRBJ1-1; D might be TRBD1 (6 bases). Germline-derived CDR1 and CDR2 are SGDLS and YYNGEE. Trimming pared 3 bases from V and 3 bases from J, leaving 15 bases between. The CDR3 has 15 amino acids. The CDR3 DNA follows: TGTGCCAGCAGCGCGCCCCGGGGGCAGGACACTGAAGCTTTCTTT. Translated, it gives CASSAPRGQDTEAFF.

V usage is TRBV6-5 and J usage is TRBJ1-1; 10 bases align to TRBD1. Unmatched junction bases numbered 8, after V lost 6 bases and J lost 4 bases. From germline, CDR1 is MNHEY and CDR2 SVGAGI. The CDR3 spans 15 residues. CDR3 sequence reads: CASRWDRGRGTEAFF. CDR3 bases: TGTGCCAGCAGGTGGGACAGGGGCCGGGGCACTGAAGCTTTCTTT.

This sequence joins TRBV6-4 and TRBJ2-7; TRBD1 is a possible D gene (6 bases). CDR1 is MRHNA, CDR2 SNTAGT, per germline. Trimming pared 5 bases from V and 6 bases from J, leaving 17 bases between. The CDR3 totals 14 residues. CDR3 in amino acids: CASSTTFLGGEQYF. CDR3 nucleotides: TGTGCCAGCAGTACAACCTTTTTAGGGGGCGAGCAGTACTTC.

The chain combines TRBV14 with TRBJ2-1; D is unresolved. V lost 0 bases, J lost 8 bases, and 17 bases lay in between. The V gene's germline CDR1 is SGHDN and CDR2 FVKESK. The CDR3 loop spans 16 amino acids. The CDR3 sequence: CASSQDRDRLGHEQFF. In nucleotides, the CDR3 is TGTGCCAGCAGCCAAGACCGCGATCGACTTGGCCATGAGCAGTTCTTC.

This chain links TRBV6-5 with TRBJ1-3; D not certain. This CDR3 has 16 amino acids. The V and J ends lost 2 bases and 3 bases respectively, with 14 bases between them. Germline-derived CDR1 and CDR2 are MNHEY and SVGAGI. CDR3 DNA: TGTGCCAGCAGTTACCAAGGGCCGGGCCTTGGAAACACCATATATTTT. It yields the protein CASSYQGPGLGNTIYF.

The rearrangement joins TRBV5-4 to TRBJ2-4; 8 bases are a match to TRBD1. The CDR3 is made up of 14 amino acids. V was clipped by 1 base and J by 7 bases; unmatched bases: 4. Germline CDR1 reads SGHNT; CDR2 reads YYREEE (reference sequence). CDR3 DNA: TGTGCCAGCAGCTTGCCAGGGGGCTTTAACATTCAGTACTTC. This codes for CASSLPGGFNIQYF.

V is TRBV5-4 and J is TRBJ2-6, with 10 bases identical to TRBD2. CDR3 length: 20 amino acids. The V gene's germline CDR1 is SGHNT and CDR2 YYREEE (reference sequence). V gave up 1 base and J gave up 4 bases; unmatched junction bases: 14. CDR3 DNA: TGTGCCAGCAGCTTGCTTTCTCTCCTAGCGGGAGTCTCCGGGGCCAACGTCCTGACTTTC. Protein sequence: CASSLLSLLAGVSGANVLTF.

For the CDR3, the DNA is TGTGCCAGCAGCAGAACCGGGACAGCTCAATTACCGGCCAACGTCCTGACTTTC. Translation gives CASSRTGTAQLPANVLTF. The rearrangement joins TRBV7-9 to TRBJ2-6; 7 bases map to TRBD1. The V gene end was trimmed by 5 bases and the J gene end by 6 bases; junction bases not matched to a gene: 16. Per germline, CDR1 SEHNR and CDR2 FQNEAQ (reference sequence). This CDR3 spans 18 amino acids.

The chain joins TRBV18 to TRBJ2-7; a possible D gene is TRBD1 (5 bases). CDR3 size: 16 residues. V gave up 3 bases and J gave up 5 bases, with 20 bases separating them. Germline V lookup: CDR1 KGHSH, CDR2 LQKENI. The CDR3 reads CASSPSRTSSSHEQYF. DNA for the CDR3: TGTGCCAGCTCACCGTCGCGGACAAGCTCTTCTCACGAGCAGTACTTC.

A single count supports this clone. This sample includes further DNA sequences coding for the same CDR3. The V and J genes are TRBV7-9 and TRBJ2-1; no clear D gene. CDR1 and CDR2 (germline): SEHNR, FQNEAQ (reference sequence). This CDR3 is 13 amino acids long. The germline V and J ends were trimmed by 5 bases and 0 bases, with 5 bases remaining between them. The CDR3 sequence is CASSQSSYNEQFF. CDR3 DNA: TGTGCCAGCAGCCAGAGCTCCTACAATGAGCAGTTCTTC.

The chain is built from TRBV2 and TRBJ2-2; 8 positions match TRBD2. CDR1 SNHLY and CDR2 FYNNEI come from the germline V gene. The CDR3 contains 14 residues. The V segment lost 6 bases and the J segment 2 bases; nucleotides outside the gene matches: 2. Here the CDR3 DNA reads TGTGCCAGCAGACTAGCGGTCAACACCGGGGAGCTGTTTTTT. This sequence encodes CASRLAVNTGELFF.

The V and J genes are TRBV19 and TRBJ2-7; 7 bases map to TRBD1. The CDR3 is 15 residues long. Germline V gene data show CDR1 as LNHDA and CDR2 as SQIVND (reference sequence). After removal of 7 bases from V and 4 bases from J, the junction contained 13 bases not matched to a gene. The CDR3 here is CASTGDRVGGYEQYF. The CDR3 DNA is TGTGCCAGTACCGGTGACAGGGTAGGAGGTTACGAGCAGTACTTC.

About this clone itself: The sample contains more than one DNA sequence encoding this CDR3. The rearrangement links TRBV18 to TRBJ1-5, with TRBD1 matching over 7 bases. This CDR3 has 14 amino acids. V shed 3 bases, J shed 7 bases, and the junction held 6 bases outside the gene matches. CDR1 and CDR2 from the germline V gene are KGHSH and LQKENI. CDR3 in DNA: TGTGCCAGCTCACCTAGACAGGGCGGACAGCCCCAGCATTTT. Translating it yields CASSPRQGGQPQHF.

This chain joins TRBV11-2 and TRBJ2-7, with 8 bases matching TRBD1. Germline V gene lookup returns CDR1 SGHAT and CDR2 FQNNGV. After removal of 5 bases from V and 4 bases from J, the junction contained 10 bases not matched to a gene. The CDR3 length is 15 residues. The CDR3 nucleotides are TGTGCCAGCAGCACAGGGACAGGTAGTCAGTACGAGCAGTACTTC. The encoded protein is CASSTGTGSQYEQYF.

The gene calls are TRBV23-1 and TRBJ2-1, with TRBD2 identical over 14 bases. TRBV23-1 is given ORF status, its function remaining uncertain. The CDR3 loop spans 20 amino acids. With 8 bases clipped from V and 4 bases from J, the junction kept 19 bases outside the gene matches. CDR3 bases: TGCGCCAGCCCTCCCCCTCCGGGGACTAGCGGGAGTCATATATACAATGAGCAGTTCTTC. This encodes CASPPPPGTSGSHIYNEQFF.

The chain has TRBV7-9 and TRBJ2-1; 8 bases fit TRBD2. The V gene's germline CDR1 is SEHNR and CDR2 FQNEAQ (reference sequence). With V trimmed by 5 bases and J by 5 bases, 11 bases remained unmatched. The length of the CDR3 is 16 residues. The CDR3, as DNA: TGTGCCAGCAGCCCCCCGGTCGGGAGGGCCAACAATGAGCAGTTCTTC. Amino acid sequence: CASSPPVGRANNEQFF.

J is TRBJ2-7 and V is TRBV28; possibly TRBD1 or TRBD2 for D (5 bases each). Germline CDR1 and CDR2: MDHEN and SYDVKM. With 5 bases removed from V and 7 bases from J, the gap between germline ends came to 18 bases. This CDR3 has 14 residues. The CDR3 DNA is TGTGCCAGCAGTCGGGACCGCTTCTTGATAGAGCAGTACTTC. Amino acid sequence: CASSRDRFLIEQYF.

V usage is TRBV5-1 and J usage is TRBJ2-3, with D perhaps TRBD1 (6 bases). Deletions cut 0 bases from V and 4 bases from J, with 15 bases between. There are 16 residues in the CDR3. The germline V gene has CDR1 SGHRS and CDR2 YFSETQ. CDR3 DNA: TGCGCCAGCAGCTTGGCGCAGCGAGGGGGTGCAGATACGCAGTATTTT. It yields the protein CASSLAQRGGADTQYF.

This clone was observed a single time. The genes are TRBV27 and TRBJ2-2, with 10 bases aligning to TRBD2. The V gene's germline CDR1 is MNHEY and CDR2 SMNVEV (reference sequence). Unmatched junction bases numbered 10, after V lost 5 bases and J lost 7 bases. The CDR3 runs to 16 residues. Here the CDR3 DNA reads TGTGCCAGCAGTCCCCGGCCAGCGGGAGGGGACGGGGAGCTGTTTTTT. It is translated as CASSPRPAGGDGELFF.

The rearrangement uses TRBV29-1 and TRBJ2-1; 7 nucleotides align to TRBD1. This CDR3 is 14 amino acids long. Germline trimming cut 8 bases from V and 3 bases from J; bases unmatched to any gene: 10. CDR1 is SQVTM, CDR2 ANQGSEA, per germline. The CDR3 protein is CSLKTGLNYNEQFF. The CDR3 DNA is TGCAGCTTAAAGACAGGGCTTAACTACAATGAGCAGTTCTTC.

This chain joins TRBV5-1 and TRBJ2-1; D is perhaps TRBD1 or TRBD2 (6 bases each). Per the germline V gene, CDR1 is SGHRS and CDR2 is YFSETQ. The CDR3 spans 17 residues. V lost 3 bases, J lost 4 bases, and 20 bases lay in between. The CDR3 region is CASSSNPPGGSYNEQFF. DNA of the CDR3: TGCGCCAGCAGCTCAAATCCTCCCGGGGGCTCTTACAATGAGCAGTTCTTC.

The chain recombines TRBV7-9 with TRBJ2-1; 7 nucleotides line up with TRBD1. This CDR3 has 15 residues. Trimming at V came to 1 base and at J to 4 bases, leaving 4 bases not matched to a gene. CDR1 is SEHNR, CDR2 FQNEAQ, per germline (reference sequence). CDR3 sequence reads: CASSLVDRVYNEQFF. CDR3 bases: TGTGCCAGCAGCTTAGTTGACAGGGTTTACAATGAGCAGTTCTTC.

The J gene is TRBJ2-2, the V gene TRBV7-9, with D possibly called TRBD1 or TRBD2 (5 bases each). V shed 5 bases and J shed 6 bases, with 13 bases lying between them. The CDR3 consists of 14 residues. From germline, CDR1 is SEHNR and CDR2 FQNEAQ (reference sequence). CDR3 sequence: CASSNRGVPGELFF. CDR3 DNA sequence: TGTGCCAGCAGCAATAGAGGGGTGCCCGGGGAGCTGTTTTTT. Full variable domain (missing parts from reference TRBV7-9 and TRBJ2-2): DTGVSQNPRHKITKRGQNVTFRCDPISEHNRLYWYRQTLGQGPEFLTYFQNEAQLEKSRLLSDRFSAERPKGSFSTLEIQRTEQGDSAMYLCASSNRGVPGELFFGEGSRLTVL.